The 7 T cell receptor beta chains below were found in one sample sequenced in a study of CD8+ T cells in alopecia areata. It was cDNA, reverse transcribed from extracted RNA, that served as the sequencing template. The method was immunoSEQ multiplex PCR; TCRdb's version includes in-frame clones alone and lacks a portion of them. Among around 120,000 clones listed, roughly 69% were seen once. Sequencing was carried out using CD4+ T cells sorted from blood. The receptors come from a human donor in good health.

This rearrangement joins TRBV10-3 to TRBJ2-7; D possibly matches TRBD1 or TRBD2 (5 bases each). This CDR3 has 15 amino acids. Germline V gene lookup returns CDR1 ENHRY and CDR2 SYGVKD. Trimming took 3 bases from V and 5 from J, leaving 17 bases between them. DNA for the CDR3: TGTGCCATCAGTGAACCCGGGACCAAGGGCCACGAGCAGTACTTC. This codes for CAISEPGTKGHEQYF.

This clone was detected only a few times. V usage is TRBV5-1 and J usage is TRBJ2-7; D tentatively reads TRBD1 or TRBD2 (7 bases each). The CDR3 consists of 15 residues. Trimming cost V 2 bases and J 5 bases, with 17 bases left between them. CDR1 is SGHRS and CDR2 is YFSETQ in the germline V gene. The CDR3 is CASSFVREGANEQYF. The CDR3, as DNA: TGCGCCAGCAGCTTCGTCAGGGAGGGGGCCAACGAGCAGTACTTC.

This clone was observed a handful of times. V is TRBV18 and J is TRBJ1-4; D call uncertain. This CDR3 has 15 residues. V shed 2 bases and J shed 8 bases, with 15 bases lying between them. CDR1 is KGHSH and CDR2 is LQKENI in the germline V gene. CDR3 loop: CASSPGAGMGEKLFF. The CDR3 DNA reads TGTGCCAGCTCACCAGGCGCCGGTATGGGCGAAAAACTGTTTTTT.

V is TRBV7-8 and J is TRBJ1-6; D gene unclear. V was clipped by 1 base and J by 8 bases, with 6 bases between them. The length of the CDR3 is 13 residues. Germline assignment: CDR1 SGHVS and CDR2 FQNEAQ. DNA for the CDR3: TGTGCCAGCAGCTTAGAACGGTATTCACCCCTCCACTTT. It is translated as CASSLERYSPLHF.

V is TRBV18 and J is TRBJ2-2; D perhaps matches TRBD1 (5 bases). Trimming took 2 bases from V and 5 from J, leaving 12 bases between them. This CDR3 comprises 15 residues. The germline V gene encodes CDR1 KGHSH and CDR2 LQKENI. CDR3 protein: CASSPSAGLTGELFF. The DNA of the CDR3 is TGTGCCAGCTCACCATCGGCAGGGCTGACCGGGGAGCTGTTTTTT.

The gene calls are TRBV19 and TRBJ2-5; possibly TRBD2 for D (6 bases). Per germline, CDR1 LNHDA and CDR2 SQIVND (reference sequence). The CDR3 is 15 amino acids. Trimming removed 7 bases from V and 2 bases from J, with 17 bases in between. The CDR3 region is CASTAGRGRQETQYF. CDR3 DNA sequence: TGTGCCAGTACCGCCGGGCGGGGTAGACAAGAGACCCAGTACTTC.

Only a few counts were recorded for this clone. The chain joins TRBV30 to TRBJ2-2, with unresolved D. V lost 5 bases and J lost 1, with 11 bases in between. Germline assignment: CDR1 GTSNPN and CDR2 SVGIG (reference sequence). The CDR3 loop spans 14 amino acids. The CDR3 DNA follows: TGTGCCTGGGCCGGGCCGGAGAACACCGGGGAGCTGTTTTTT. Its protein product is CAWAGPENTGELFF.